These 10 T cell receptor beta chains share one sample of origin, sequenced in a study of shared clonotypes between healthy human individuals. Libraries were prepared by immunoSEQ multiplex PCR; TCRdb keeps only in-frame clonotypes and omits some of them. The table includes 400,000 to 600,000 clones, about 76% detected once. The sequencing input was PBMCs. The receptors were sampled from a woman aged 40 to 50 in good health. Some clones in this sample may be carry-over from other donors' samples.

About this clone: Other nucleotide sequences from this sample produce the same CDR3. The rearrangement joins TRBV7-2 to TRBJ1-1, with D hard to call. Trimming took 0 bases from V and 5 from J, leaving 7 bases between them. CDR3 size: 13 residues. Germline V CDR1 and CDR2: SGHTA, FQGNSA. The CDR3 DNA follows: TGTGCCAGCAGCTTAGCGAGTGGAACTGAAGCTTTCTTT. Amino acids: CASSLASGTEAFF.

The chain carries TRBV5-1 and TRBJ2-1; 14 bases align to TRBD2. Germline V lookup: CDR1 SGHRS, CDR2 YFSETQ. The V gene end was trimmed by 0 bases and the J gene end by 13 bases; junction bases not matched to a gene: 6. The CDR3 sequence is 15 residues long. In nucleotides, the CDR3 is TGCGCCAGCAGCTTGGGACTAGCGGGAGGGCCTACTCAGTTCTTC. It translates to CASSLGLAGGPTQFF.

This chain's CDR3 is CASRSPVAGVGTDTQYF. The CDR3 nucleotides are TGTGCCAGCAGGTCTCCTGTAGCGGGAGTAGGAACAGATACGCAGTATTTT. The chain recombines TRBV5-5 with TRBJ2-3; 9 bases line up with TRBD2. The CDR3 covers 17 residues. V shed 5 bases, J shed 3 bases, and the junction held 13 bases outside the gene matches. Germline values: CDR1 SGHKS, CDR2 YYEKEE (reference sequence).

CDR3 sequence reads: CASSSAGGGGSDTQYF. The CDR3 bases are TGCGCCAGCAGCTCCGCAGGGGGCGGAGGATCAGATACGCAGTATTTT. This chain uses TRBV5-1 with TRBJ2-3, with 8 bases lining up with TRBD1. The V gene's germline CDR1 is SGHRS and CDR2 YFSETQ. The J segment lost 4 bases and the V segment lost 3 bases, leaving 10 bases of the junction unmatched. The CDR3 has 16 amino acids.

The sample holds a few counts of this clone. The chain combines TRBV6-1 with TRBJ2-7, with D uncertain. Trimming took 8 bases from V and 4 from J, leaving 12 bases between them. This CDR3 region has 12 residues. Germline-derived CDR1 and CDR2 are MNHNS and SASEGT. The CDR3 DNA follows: TGTGCCAGCCGCGAAACTGTATACGAGCAGTACTTC. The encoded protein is CASRETVYEQYF.

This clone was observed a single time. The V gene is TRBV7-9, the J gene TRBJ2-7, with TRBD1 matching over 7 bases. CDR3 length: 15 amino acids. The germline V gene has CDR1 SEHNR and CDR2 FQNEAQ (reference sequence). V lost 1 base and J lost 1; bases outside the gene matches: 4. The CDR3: CASSLGWTGSYEQYF. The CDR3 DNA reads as TGTGCCAGCAGCTTAGGCTGGACAGGTTCCTACGAGCAGTACTTC.

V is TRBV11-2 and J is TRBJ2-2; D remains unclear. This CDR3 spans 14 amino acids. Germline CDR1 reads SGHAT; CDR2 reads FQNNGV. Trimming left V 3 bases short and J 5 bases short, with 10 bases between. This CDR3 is CASSLSRATGELFF. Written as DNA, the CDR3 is TGTGCCAGCAGCTTGAGTAGAGCGACCGGGGAGCTGTTTTTT.

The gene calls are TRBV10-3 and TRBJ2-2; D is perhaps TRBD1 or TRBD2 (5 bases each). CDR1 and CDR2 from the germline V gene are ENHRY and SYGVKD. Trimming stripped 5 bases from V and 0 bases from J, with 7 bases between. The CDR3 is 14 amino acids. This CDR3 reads CAISRDANTGELFF. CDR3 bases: TGTGCCATCAGTAGGGACGCGAACACCGGGGAGCTGTTTTTT.

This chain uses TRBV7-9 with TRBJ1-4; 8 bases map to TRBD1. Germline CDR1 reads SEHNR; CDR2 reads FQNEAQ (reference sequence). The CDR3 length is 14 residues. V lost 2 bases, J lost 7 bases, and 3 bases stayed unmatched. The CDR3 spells CASSLNTGGEKLFF. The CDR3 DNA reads TGTGCCAGCAGCTTAAATACAGGGGGTGAAAAACTGTTTTTT.

CDR3 in amino acids: CASSLRQSYEQYF. CDR3 DNA: TGTGCCAGCAGCCTTAGACAGTCCTACGAGCAGTACTTC. The rearrangement links TRBV6-1 to TRBJ2-7, with D perhaps matching TRBD1 (5 bases). The V gene lost 6 bases and the J gene lost 1 base, with 10 bases spanning the gap. In germline, CDR1 is MNHNS, CDR2 SASEGT. The CDR3 has 13 residues.